This is a list of T cell receptor beta chains from one sample in a study of blood T cell repertoires in COVID-19. Assay used: immunoSEQ multiplex PCR; TCRdb lists only in-frame clones, some missing. The sample records hundreds of thousands of clones, over 75% being singletons. The sequenced material came from peripheral blood. These TCRs come from a man in his fifties with acute or convalescent COVID-19. Both conserved end residues are part of each CDR3.

v_call cdr3_aa
TRBV2 CASSELTGGGEKLFF
TRBV12-5 CASGLAPRDTQYF
TRBV11-2 CASSSGVQPQHF
TRBV18 CASSYGENTEAFF
TRBV7-9 CASSLLGTGTEKLFF
TRBV5-8 CASSLWVGQSNYGYTF
TRBV29-1 CSVEGQTDTQYF
TRBV30 CAWNLRTGGIDGYTF
TRBV6-5 CASSYRPRGETQYF
TRBV5-1 CASSLGAGGENEQFF
TRBV28 CASRKGGYGYTF